These 27 T cell receptor beta chains originate from one sample sequenced in a study of blood T cell repertoires in COVID-19. The data were produced by immunoSEQ multiplex PCR, yet TCRdb's version contains in-frame clones alone and is incomplete. The sample carries 65,000 to 95,000 clones, roughly 78% recorded once. Sequencing was carried out using peripheral blood. The receptors shown here come from a man in his 60s with COVID-19, enrolled during active disease.

The sample holds one count of this clone. This chain connects TRBV7-3 to TRBJ2-1; no reliable D call. Per the germline V gene, CDR1 is SGHTA and CDR2 is FQGTGA. The CDR3 length is 13 residues. Trimming removed 5 bases at V and 4 bases at J, with 9 bases between. Here the CDR3 reads CASSTDTYNEQFF. The CDR3 DNA reads as TGTGCCAGCAGCACCGACACTTACAATGAGCAGTTCTTC.

This sequence joins TRBV23-1 and TRBJ2-7; maybe TRBD2 (7 bases). TRBV23-1 is annotated as an ORF whose role is uncertain. This CDR3 is 14 amino acids long. Trimming stripped 6 bases from V and 2 bases from J, with 14 bases between. Here the CDR3 reads CASSLGGAPYEQYF. Written as DNA, the CDR3 is TGCGCCAGCAGCCTTGGGGGGGCCCCCTACGAGCAGTACTTC.

V usage is TRBV4-1 and J usage is TRBJ2-7; TRBD1 agrees at 8 bases. J gave up 2 bases and V 1 base, and 4 bases lay outside the gene matches. This CDR3 is 15 amino acids long. Looked up from germline, CDR1 is MGHRA and CDR2 is YSYEKL. The CDR3 bases are TGCGCCAGCAGCCAAGTGGAACAGGGGGCCTACGAGCAGTACTTC. Its protein product is CASSQVEQGAYEQYF.

The rearrangement uses TRBV4-3 and TRBJ2-3, with TRBD2 as a possible D gene (6 bases). Germline V gene sequence: CDR1 LGHNA, CDR2 YSLEER. The CDR3 consists of 18 residues. The V end lost 4 bases, the J end lost 2 bases, and 22 bases lay between the germline ends. CDR3 in DNA: TGCGCCAGCAGCCTCAACCCAGGCCGGGGGAGGACCACAGATACGCAGTATTTT. It yields the protein CASSLNPGRGRTTDTQYF.

This rearrangement joins TRBV5-4 to TRBJ2-2; 7 bases are shared with TRBD1. V shed 4 bases, J shed 1 base, and the junction held 10 bases outside the gene matches. The CDR3 extends over 17 amino acids. Germline V gene sequence: CDR1 SGHNT, CDR2 YYREEE (reference sequence). CDR3 sequence reads: CASSRFSGTENTGELFF. For the CDR3, the DNA is TGTGCCAGCAGCCGATTCTCCGGGACAGAGAACACCGGGGAGCTGTTTTTT.

V gene TRBV28 combines with J gene TRBJ1-3; TRBD1 is a possible D gene (5 bases). Germline V lookup: CDR1 MDHEN, CDR2 SYDVKM. The CDR3 sequence is 12 residues long. Trimming shortened V by 8 bases and J by 4 bases, and 9 bases separated the two germline ends. CDR3 bases: TGTGCCAGCGGGACTTTCGGAAACACCATATATTTT. Its translation: CASGTFGNTIYF.

This sequence joins TRBV6-5 and TRBJ2-7, with 8 bases matching TRBD1. This CDR3 is 13 amino acids long. Trimming at V came to 7 bases and at J to 3 bases, leaving 5 bases not matched to a gene. Per the germline V gene, CDR1 is MNHEY and CDR2 is SVGAGI. CDR3 region: CASKTGGRYEQYF. The CDR3 bases are TGTGCCAGCAAAACAGGGGGTCGCTACGAGCAGTACTTC.

The V call is TRBV19, the J call TRBJ2-7; D uncertain. CDR1 is LNHDA and CDR2 is SQIVND in the germline V gene (reference sequence). CDR3 length: 13 amino acids. V was trimmed by 4 bases and J by 2 bases, leaving 9 bases between them. The CDR3: CASSSGLPYEQYF. Here the CDR3 DNA reads TGTGCCAGTAGTAGTGGCTTACCCTACGAGCAGTACTTC.

The chain links TRBV7-9 to TRBJ1-1, with D maybe TRBD1 (5 bases). The CDR3 length is 13 residues. Germline-derived CDR1 and CDR2 are SEHNR and FQNEAQ (reference sequence). V gave up 5 bases and J gave up 5 bases, with 12 bases separating them. The CDR3: CASSPGRGTEAFF. The CDR3 DNA reads as TGTGCCAGCAGCCCCGGCCGGGGGACTGAAGCTTTCTTT.

The chain carries TRBV12-5 and TRBJ1-1, with TRBD1 identical over 8 bases. This CDR3 is built from 14 residues. Trimming cost V 4 bases and J 5 bases; bases outside gene matches: 6. From germline, CDR1 is LGHNT and CDR2 FRNRAP. As DNA, the CDR3 is TGTGCTAGTGGTTGGGGACAGGCGGGGACTGAAGCTTTCTTT. It encodes CASGWGQAGTEAFF.

This clone has a handful of counts. The chain uses TRBV7-2 and TRBJ1-6; TRBD1 might be the D (6 bases). Germline V gives CDR1 SGHTA, CDR2 FQGNSA. This CDR3 contains 14 residues. The V end was cut by 1 base, the J end by 5 bases, with 6 bases between. This CDR3 is CASSLGTDNSPLHF. The CDR3 DNA reads TGTGCCAGCAGCTTAGGGACAGATAATTCACCCCTCCACTTT.

The rearrangement uses TRBV18 and TRBJ2-2, with 8 bases identical to TRBD1. After removal of 5 bases from V and 6 bases from J, the junction contained 8 bases not matched to a gene. This CDR3 spans 15 amino acids. Germline CDR1 is KGHSH and CDR2 is LQKENI. The CDR3: CASSSRTGTAGELFF. The DNA for the CDR3 is TGTGCCAGCTCATCCCGGACAGGGACCGCCGGGGAGCTGTTTTTT.

This sequence joins TRBV7-2 and TRBJ2-3; unclear D gene. Trimming shortened V by 1 base and J by 8 bases, and 7 bases separated the two germline ends. Looked up from germline, CDR1 is SGHTA and CDR2 is FQGNSA. The CDR3 has 12 residues. The CDR3 DNA follows: TGTGCCAGCAGCTTAGAACGGTTTACGCAGTATTTT. This encodes CASSLERFTQYF.

The V gene is TRBV9, the J gene TRBJ2-2; no definite D call. Looked up from germline, CDR1 is SGDLS and CDR2 is YYNGEE. The CDR3 contains 15 residues. With 0 bases removed from V and 2 bases from J, the gap between germline ends came to 8 bases. The CDR3 DNA reads TGTGCCAGCAGCGTAGGCCAGATAAACACCGGGGAGCTGTTTTTT. It yields the protein CASSVGQINTGELFF. Full variable domain (missing parts from reference TRBV9 and TRBJ2-2): DSGVTQTPKHLITATGQRVTLRCSPRSGDLSVYWYQQSLDQGLQFLIQYYNGEERAKGNILERFSAQQFPDLHSELNLSSLELGDSALYFCASSVGQINTGELFFGEGSRLTVL.

The CDR3 reads CASSLGVREGYNEQFF. The CDR3 DNA follows: TGTGCCAGCAGCTTAGGAGTCCGGGAGGGCTACAATGAGCAGTTCTTC. The chain links TRBV11-2 to TRBJ2-1; 8 bases map to TRBD2. Germline trimming cut 1 base from V and 3 bases from J; bases unmatched to any gene: 5. The CDR3 extends over 16 amino acids. From germline, CDR1 is SGHAT and CDR2 FQNNGV.

This rearrangement joins TRBV5-1 to TRBJ2-2; 8 bases fit TRBD2. This CDR3 is built from 16 residues. J gave up 3 bases and V 0 bases, and 4 bases lay outside the gene matches. Germline loops: CDR1 SGHRS, CDR2 YFSETQ. CDR3 sequence: CASSLATRGDTGELFF. The CDR3, as DNA: TGCGCCAGCAGCTTGGCGACGCGGGGGGACACCGGGGAGCTGTTTTTT. The full variable domain, rest sourced from reference TRBV5-1 and TRBJ2-2, is KAGVTQTPRYLIKTRGQQVTLSCSPISGHRSVSWYQQTPGQGLQFLFEYFSETQRNKGNFPGRFSGRQFSNSRSEMNVSTLELGDSALYLCASSLATRGDTGELFFGEGSRLTVL.

This chain uses TRBV9 with TRBJ2-5, with 11 nucleotides matching TRBD2. Germline CDR1 is SGDLS and CDR2 is YYNGEE. The length of the CDR3 is 16 residues. With 3 bases clipped from V and 1 base from J, the junction kept 5 bases outside the gene matches. The CDR3 region has the DNA TGTGCCAGCAGCGCTTTAGCGGGGGGGGCCCAAGAGACCCAGTACTTC. Protein product: CASSALAGGAQETQYF.

The V and J genes are TRBV28 and TRBJ1-1, with a tentative D call TRBD1 (5 bases). The V and J ends lost 7 bases and 1 base respectively, with 10 bases between them. Germline CDR1 MDHEN, CDR2 SYDVKM. This CDR3 has 13 amino acids. Here the CDR3 reads CASTVQGNTEAFF. In DNA, the CDR3 is TGTGCCAGCACGGTGCAGGGGAACACTGAAGCTTTCTTT.

The J gene is TRBJ2-3, the V gene TRBV6-1, with unresolved D. This CDR3 region has 11 residues. Germline assignment: CDR1 MNHNS and CDR2 SASEGT. Deletions cut 7 bases from V and 3 bases from J, with 5 bases between. The CDR3, as DNA: TGTGCCAGCACTGTGACAGATACGCAGTATTTT. Amino acid sequence: CASTVTDTQYF.

This clone was counted once. This chain uses TRBV7-2 with TRBJ2-7; D is perhaps TRBD1 (5 bases). Germline V gives CDR1 SGHTA, CDR2 FQGNSA. The CDR3 runs to 14 residues. V was pared by 1 base and J by 0 bases, with 7 bases between. CDR3 region: CASSLVDTSYEQYF. DNA of the CDR3: TGTGCCAGCAGCTTAGTGGACACCTCCTACGAGCAGTACTTC.

The rearrangement joins TRBV6-5 to TRBJ1-1; TRBD1 might be the D (6 bases). The CDR3 has 15 residues. Germline V lookup: CDR1 MNHEY, CDR2 SVGAGI. Trimming removed 2 bases from V and 11 bases from J, with 21 bases in between. The DNA of the CDR3 is TGTGCCAGCAGTTACATGAGGGGGGAGGGGTTGAAGGCTTTCTTT. Translated: CASSYMRGEGLKAFF.

J is TRBJ2-7 and V is TRBV5-5; D perhaps matches TRBD1 (7 bases). Germline assignment: CDR1 SGHKS and CDR2 YYEKEE (reference sequence). There are 16 residues in the CDR3. Trimming removed 0 bases from V and 1 base from J, with 14 bases in between. The CDR3 sequence is CASSLAGQGGSYEQYF. The CDR3 nucleotides are TGTGCCAGCAGCTTGGCGGGGCAGGGGGGATCCTACGAGCAGTACTTC.

This clone was seen only once. This sequence joins TRBV5-5 and TRBJ1-6, with D unclear. Trimming removed 3 bases from V and 7 bases from J, with 14 bases in between. CDR3 length: 15 amino acids. CDR1 SGHKS and CDR2 YYEKEE come from the germline V gene (reference sequence). The CDR3 sequence is CASSSPGVQNSPLHF. The DNA of the CDR3 is TGTGCCAGCAGCTCCCCGGGAGTACAGAATTCACCCCTCCACTTT.

The V and J genes are TRBV9 and TRBJ1-5, with no clear D. The V end was cut by 2 bases, the J end by 7 bases, with 10 bases between. This CDR3 spans 13 amino acids. The germline V gene encodes CDR1 SGDLS and CDR2 YYNGEE. The CDR3: CASSVGGEQPQHF. The CDR3 coding sequence is TGTGCCAGCAGCGTGGGTGGAGAACAGCCCCAGCATTTT.

The chain combines TRBV14 with TRBJ2-2; D may be TRBD2 (6 bases). Trimming stripped 4 bases from V and 2 bases from J, with 14 bases between. CDR1 is SGHDN, CDR2 FVKESK, per germline. This CDR3 spans 16 amino acids. For the CDR3, the DNA is TGTGCCAGCAGCCCTCGTCCGGGACTTAACACCGGGGAGCTGTTTTTT. Amino acids: CASSPRPGLNTGELFF.

The chain is built from TRBV7-2 and TRBJ1-2; D is possibly TRBD1 (5 bases). Germline V lookup: CDR1 SGHTA, CDR2 FQGNSA. V was trimmed by 4 bases and J by 3 bases, leaving 18 bases between them. CDR3 length equals 16 residues. The CDR3 DNA follows: TGTGCCAGCAGCTCCGGGGGGTTGGGGCGAGACTATGGCTACACCTTC. Protein product: CASSSGGLGRDYGYTF.

The chain joins TRBV5-1 to TRBJ2-5, with 8 bases identical to TRBD1. The CDR3 is 16 amino acids. Germline CDR1 reads SGHRS; CDR2 reads YFSETQ. J was trimmed by 5 bases and V by 4 bases; bases with no gene match: 13. CDR3 region: CASSQPSQGVGETQYF. The CDR3, as DNA: TGCGCCAGCAGCCAACCCTCACAGGGGGTGGGGGAGACCCAGTACTTC. The full variable domain, its missing parts supplied by reference TRBV5-1 and TRBJ2-5, is KAGVTQTPRYLIKTRGQQVTLSCSPISGHRSVSWYQQTPGQGLQFLFEYFSETQRNKGNFPGRFSGRQFSNSRSEMNVSTLELGDSALYLCASSQPSQGVGETQYFGPGTRLLVL.